A single sample gave rise to the 31 T cell receptor beta chains below, sequenced in a study of blood T cells in healthy people across ages (dated by TCRdb to the mid-2010s). Library preparation was by 5' RACE. The sample was run on an Illumina HiSeq 2500. The second PCR ran for about 7 to 11 cycles and used a J-beta primer mix along with a sample-barcoded 5' primer. Using fastp trimming at Q25 and MiXCR clonotype assembly, TCRdb reanalyzed the public sequencing data and kept in-frame beta chains. Records with the same CDR3 protein are collapsed into one entry carrying the most frequent genes and DNA. Recorded for this sample are just under 900,000 distinct CDR3 sequences; 29% of them occurred a single time. The ten largest clones capture 17% of the sample. Sequencing input: blood. The origin of the receptors is a woman older than 75 in good health.

V and J are TRBV18 and TRBJ1-2, with TRBD1 as a possible D gene (6 bases). This CDR3 has 13 amino acids. The V gene lost 6 bases and the J gene lost 5 bases, with 13 bases spanning the gap. Germline V CDR1 and CDR2: KGHSH, LQKENI. The CDR3 DNA reads TGTGCCAGCTCTCGGGAGGGGGTGTATGGCTACACCTTC. This codes for CASSREGVYGYTF.

Concerning this clonotype: An end of the junction does not agree with germline; a read error may underlie this. The gene calls are TRBV28 and TRBJ1-1; D possibly corresponds to TRBD1 (6 bases). The CDR3 has 16 residues. Germline V CDR1 and CDR2: MDHEN, SYDVKM. The DNA for the CDR3 is TGTGCCAGCAGTTTAGAGCCCGGGGCAGGGGATACTGAAACTTTCTTT. Amino acid sequence: CASSLEPGAGDTETFF.

The J gene is TRBJ2-3, the V gene TRBV6-4, with D unclear. CDR3 length equals 15 residues. Deletions cut 5 bases from V and 2 bases from J, with 14 bases between. CDR1 and CDR2 (germline): MRHNA, SNTAGT. CDR3 DNA sequence: TGTGCCAGCAGTTACCGGGCCGCGGCCACAGATACGCAGTATTTT. This gives the protein CASSYRAAATDTQYF.

The table lists this clonotype with many counts. This chain connects TRBV7-2 to TRBJ2-6, with D unclear. CDR3 size: 15 residues. CDR1 is SGHTA and CDR2 is FQGNSA in the germline V gene. V lost 2 bases and J lost 1, with 6 bases in between. The CDR3 nucleotides read TGTGCCAGCAGCTTATGGGTTTCTGGGGCCAACGTCCTGACTTTC. It translates to CASSLWVSGANVLTF.

On this clonotype: A read error may be the cause here, since a much bigger clone is one base away. The genes are TRBV6-6 and TRBJ2-4, with TRBD2 identical over 10 bases. The J call may be in error: the DNA end matches TRBJ2-7 better. CDR1 and CDR2 (germline): MNHNY, SVGAGI (reference sequence). The CDR3 has 12 residues. The CDR3 loop is CTSGGASDEQYF. Here the CDR3 DNA reads TGTACCAGCGGGGGGGCAAGCGACGAGCAGTACTTC.

This clonotype was detected only a few times. A clone one base away is much larger, so this may be a read error. The chain couples TRBV6-2 or TRBV6-3 to TRBJ1-1, with D perhaps TRBD1 (5 bases). This CDR3 has 14 amino acids. Looked up from germline, CDR1 is MNHEY and CDR2 is SVGEGT. Written as DNA, the CDR3 is TGTGTCAGCAGTAACTCAAGGACAAACACTGAAGCTTTCTTT. The encoded protein is CVSSNSRTNTEAFF.

This clonotype was counted ten times or more. This sequence joins TRBV28 and TRBJ2-3; 9 bases align to TRBD2. Germline V lookup: CDR1 MDHEN, CDR2 SYDVKM. The CDR3 totals 15 residues. The V and J ends lost 5 bases and 3 bases, in that order; junction bases with no gene match: 6. For the CDR3, the DNA is TGTGCCAGCAGTCTCCTGACTAGCGGAACAGATACGCAGTATTTT. This sequence encodes CASSLLTSGTDTQYF.

This clonotype was detected many times. The V and J genes are TRBV29-1 and TRBJ1-5; D not certain. The germline V gene encodes CDR1 SQVTM and CDR2 ANQGSEA. V was pared by 8 bases and J by 3 bases, with 14 bases between. This CDR3 is 13 amino acids long. CDR3 nucleotide sequence: TGCAGCCCCCAAGGGCAGATCAATCAGCCCCAGCATTTT. This translates into CSPQGQINQPQHF.

The V and J genes are TRBV7-9 and TRBJ2-7, with no clear D. Germline V CDR1 and CDR2: SEHNR, FQNEAQ (reference sequence). CDR3 size: 13 residues. The germline V and J ends were trimmed by 10 bases and 3 bases, with 16 bases remaining between them. The CDR3 bases are TGTGCCACCTCTAGGATGGGCGGCTACGAGCAGTACTTC. It yields the protein CATSRMGGYEQYF.

In this sample, this clonotype turned up many times. The chain has TRBV29-1 and TRBJ1-1; D gene unclear. V was cut by 0 bases and J by 6 bases, with 11 bases left in between. The germline gives CDR1 SQVTM, CDR2 ANQGSEA. This CDR3 is 13 amino acids long. The CDR3 here is CSVEDGRESEAFF. CDR3 sequence (DNA): TGCAGCGTTGAAGATGGTCGGGAGTCTGAAGCTTTCTTT.

The J gene is TRBJ2-2, the V gene TRBV12-3 or TRBV12-4; the D is unclear. Trimming removed 7 bases at V and 0 bases at J, with 9 bases between. The CDR3 has 14 residues. This CDR3 reads CASNRGANTGELFF. The CDR3 nucleotides are TGTGCCAGCAATCGTGGCGCGAACACCGGGGAGCTGTTTTTT.

To note about this clonotype: One base away lies a much larger clone, so this may be a sequencing read error. This chain connects TRBV6-5 to TRBJ1-2; D is unclear. Germline V CDR1 and CDR2: MNHEY, SVGAGI. The CDR3 consists of 15 residues. The CDR3 sequence: CTSSYTISANYGYTF. Here the CDR3 DNA reads TGTACCAGCAGTTACACGATCTCAGCTAACTATGGCTACACCTTC.

The chain uses TRBV9 and TRBJ1-2; D might be TRBD1 (6 bases). The CDR3 is 14 amino acids. Germline CDR1 is SGDLS and CDR2 is YYNGEE. Trimming took off 0 bases at V and 6 bases at J, with 12 bases between the two ends. The CDR3: CASSVDQGLDGYTF. For the CDR3, the DNA is TGTGCCAGCAGCGTAGACCAGGGGCTGGATGGCTACACCTTC. Full variable domain (missing parts from reference TRBV9 and TRBJ1-2): DSGVTQTPKHLITATGQRVTLRCSPRSGDLSVYWYQQSLDQGLQFLIQYYNGEERAKGNILERFSAQQFPDLHSELNLSSLELGDSALYFCASSVDQGLDGYTFGSGTRLTVV.

There are a few counts of this clonotype. J is TRBJ1-2 and V is TRBV7-2; D is uncertain. The CDR3 extends over 15 amino acids. From germline, CDR1 is SGHTA and CDR2 FQGNSA. The V gene lost 1 base and the J gene lost 5 bases, with 14 bases spanning the gap. The CDR3 reads CASSLGAEGLYGYTF. CDR3 nucleotides: TGTGCCAGCAGCTTAGGAGCGGAGGGCCTATATGGCTACACCTTC.

This clonotype was seen ten or more times. The V and J genes are TRBV10-3 and TRBJ1-2; D unresolved. Germline V lookup: CDR1 ENHRY, CDR2 SYGVKD. With 7 bases removed from V and 3 bases from J, the gap between germline ends came to 6 bases. The CDR3 loop spans 11 amino acids. The CDR3 DNA follows: TGTGCCATCACCAACGACTATGGCTACACCTTC. This encodes CAITNDYGYTF.

This clonotype was picked up a small number of times. The chain uses TRBV2 and TRBJ1-4; D unclear. The germline gives CDR1 SNHLY, CDR2 FYNNEI. V gave up 0 bases and J gave up 8 bases, with 4 bases separating them. This CDR3 has 12 residues. CDR3 sequence reads: CASSEATEKLFF. CDR3 nucleotides: TGTGCCAGCAGTGAAGCGACCGAAAAACTGTTTTTT.

This chain connects TRBV27 to TRBJ2-2, with D maybe TRBD2 (5 bases). This CDR3 has 14 amino acids. Trimming stripped 5 bases from V and 5 bases from J, with 12 bases between. Germline V gives CDR1 MNHEY, CDR2 SMNVEV (reference sequence). CDR3 amino acids: CASSLVQRTGELFF. The CDR3, as DNA: TGTGCCAGCAGTCTTGTACAGCGGACCGGGGAGCTGTTTTTT.

This clonotype was detected a few times. In nucleotides, the CDR3 is TGTGCCTGGAGCGACGGGACTGGACAAGAGACCCAGTACTTC. Protein: CAWSDGTGQETQYF. The rearrangement uses TRBV30 and TRBJ2-5; D may be TRBD2 (6 bases). Germline CDR1 GTSNPN, CDR2 SVGIG (reference sequence). CDR3 length equals 14 residues. Trimming took off 3 bases at V and 2 bases at J, with 13 bases between the two ends.

This clonotype has a count of ten or more. The chain carries TRBV28 and TRBJ2-7; 8 bases agree with TRBD1. The CDR3 has 14 residues. Germline CDR1 is MDHEN and CDR2 is SYDVKM. V lost 1 base and J lost 3; bases outside the gene matches: 2. The DNA for the CDR3 is TGTGCCAGCAGTTTATTGACAGGGGTCTACGAGCAGTACTTC. Its translation is CASSLLTGVYEQYF.

Many counts were recorded for this clonotype. The chain links TRBV9 to TRBJ1-2; no reliable D call. In germline, CDR1 is SGDLS, CDR2 YYNGEE. The CDR3 sequence is 14 residues long. V was cut by 4 bases and J by 2 bases, with 12 bases left in between. The CDR3 coding sequence is TGTGCCAGCAGCAGGCGGACGGGAAACTATGGCTACACCTTC. This sequence encodes CASSRRTGNYGYTF.

This clonotype occurred many times. This CDR3 reads CASSPNPGVETQYF. The CDR3 bases are TGTGCCAGCAGCCCGAACCCCGGGGTAGAGACCCAGTACTTC. V is TRBV7-2 and J is TRBJ2-5; maybe TRBD2 (5 bases). Trimming cost V 5 bases and J 4 bases, with 14 bases left between them. The CDR3 extends over 14 amino acids. Germline V gene sequence: CDR1 SGHTA, CDR2 FQGNSA.

In its sample, this clonotype was seen many times. The chain uses TRBV7-9 and TRBJ2-1, with TRBD1 matching over 7 bases. The CDR3 is 15 amino acids. V trimming: 5 bases; J trimming: 2 bases; junction bases outside the gene matches: 6. Germline V gene data show CDR1 as SEHNR and CDR2 as FQNEAQ (reference sequence). This CDR3 reads CASSRLQGAYNEQFF. The CDR3 coding sequence is TGTGCCAGCAGCCGGCTTCAGGGGGCCTACAATGAGCAGTTCTTC. Using reference TRBV7-9 and TRBJ2-1 for the parts outside the CDR3, the full variable domain is DTGVSQNPRHKITKRGQNVTFRCDPISEHNRLYWYRQTLGQGPEFLTYFQNEAQLEKSRLLSDRFSAERPKGSFSTLEIQRTEQGDSAMYLCASSRLQGAYNEQFFGPGTRLTVL.

This clonotype was detected many times. V gene TRBV6-1 combines with J gene TRBJ1-2; 8 bases fit TRBD1. CDR1 is MNHNS and CDR2 is SASEGT in the germline V gene. This CDR3 is 13 amino acids long. Unmatched junction bases numbered 7, after V lost 6 bases and J lost 7 bases. The CDR3 spells CASRDGQGTGYTF. In DNA, the CDR3 is TGTGCCAGCAGGGACGGACAGGGAACTGGCTACACCTTC.

This chain links TRBV5-1 with TRBJ1-6, with D uncertain. V shed 3 bases and J shed 7 bases, with 11 bases lying between them. The CDR3 consists of 14 residues. Germline CDR1 is SGHRS and CDR2 is YFSETQ. The CDR3 DNA reads as TGCGCCAGCAGCTCCCCCGGGTCGAATTCACCCCTCCACTTT. It specifies CASSSPGSNSPLHF.

This clonotype was recorded at least ten times. The V and J genes are TRBV11-2 and TRBJ2-1; 13 positions match TRBD2. The CDR3 is 23 residues long. V gave up 3 bases and J gave up 0 bases; unmatched junction bases: 20. From germline, CDR1 is SGHAT and CDR2 FQNNGV. The CDR3 protein is CASSFPQTPGLAGPSSSYNEQFF. The CDR3 DNA reads as TGTGCCAGCAGCTTCCCTCAGACCCCGGGACTAGCGGGGCCCTCTAGCTCCTACAATGAGCAGTTCTTC. Drawing the rest from reference TRBV11-2 and TRBJ2-1, the complete variable domain is EAGVAQSPRYKIIEKRQSVAFWCNPISGHATLYWYQQILGQGPKLLIQFQNNGVVDDSQLPKDRFSAERLKGVDSTLKIQPAKLEDSAVYLCASSFPQTPGLAGPSSSYNEQFFGPGTRLTVL.

In this sample, this clonotype turned up many times. This CDR3 reads CASSVRSVAGVIYTQYF. CDR3 nucleotide sequence: TGTGCCAGCAGTGTCCGGTCAGTAGCGGGGGTGATCTATACGCAGTATTTT. The chain couples TRBV6-1 to TRBJ2-3; TRBD2 aligns across 9 bases. CDR1 and CDR2 from the germline V gene are MNHNS and SASEGT. V lost 4 bases, J lost 7 bases, and 15 bases stayed unmatched. CDR3 size: 17 residues.

Comments on this clonotype: A much larger clone differs from this one at a single base, so this may be a read error. The DNA for the CDR3 is TGTGCCAGCAGCTGCCGCCAGGGCCAAGAGACCCAGTACTTC. Protein sequence: CASSCRQGQETQYF. The chain has TRBV7-8 and TRBJ2-5, with D perhaps matching TRBD1 (5 bases). Germline values: CDR1 SGHVS, CDR2 FQNEAQ. The CDR3 length is 14 residues. V lost 4 bases to trimming and J lost 1 base, with 10 bases between them.

The chain employs TRBV7-6 and TRBJ2-1, with 7 bases identical to TRBD2. J gave up 4 bases and V 4 bases, and 10 bases lay outside the gene matches. CDR1 is SGHVS, CDR2 FNYEAQ, per germline. This CDR3 comprises 16 residues. CDR3 bases: TGTGCCAGCAGCTCCCACCCTAGCGGAGATTACAATGAGCAGTTCTTC. The encoded protein is CASSSHPSGDYNEQFF.

This clonotype was observed at least ten times. In DNA, the CDR3 is TGCAGTGCTAAACCCCACAGGGACCTTAATGAAAAACTGTTTTTT. It specifies CSAKPHRDLNEKLFF. The chain recombines TRBV20-1 with TRBJ1-4, with a weak D call TRBD1 (6 bases). CDR1 DFQATT and CDR2 SNEGSKA come from the germline V gene (reference sequence). Trimming cost V 4 bases and J 4 bases, with 16 bases left between them. There are 15 residues in the CDR3.

This clonotype was recorded at least ten times. This chain links TRBV3-1 with TRBJ2-5, with D possibly being TRBD2 (6 bases). CDR1 and CDR2 (germline): LGHDT, YNNKEL (reference sequence). The V gene lost 2 bases and the J gene lost 1 base, with 11 bases spanning the gap. This CDR3 comprises 15 residues. The CDR3 region is CASSQPGVGQETQYF. CDR3 coding DNA: TGTGCCAGCAGCCAACCGGGAGTCGGCCAAGAGACCCAGTACTTC.

This clonotype has only a few counts. This may stem from a read error, because a much larger clone lies one nucleotide away. The chain joins TRBV20-1 to TRBJ2-1, with 7 bases lining up with TRBD2. J lost 2 bases, V lost 5 bases, and 6 bases had no gene match. CDR1 and CDR2 from the germline V gene are DFQATT and SNEGSKA (reference sequence). The CDR3 has 14 amino acids. The CDR3 nucleotides are TGCAGTGCTTCCGAGACTAGCCCCTACAATGAGCAGTTCTTC. This gives the protein CSASETSPYNEQFF.